This entry concerns a single T cell receptor beta chain. It was with random hexamers that roughly 0.5 to 1 ug RNA was reverse transcribed. One entry per CDR3 protein, called by TCRdb with MiXCR from the immunoSEQ multiplex PCR reads. This table has 150,000 to 160,000 distinct CDR3 sequences, 90% to 95% appearing once. This CDR3 has 14 amino acids. In germline, CDR1 is SGHDN, CDR2 FVKESK. Deletions cut 4 bases from V and 7 bases from J, with 14 bases between. These data belong to a study of CD8 T cells in Susac syndrome. Study context: Patients with Susac syndrome were therapy-naive, taking corticosteroids, with some also receiving intravenous immunoglobulin, or taking intravenous immunoglobulin alone at the time their blood was drawn.

TEMRA cells were FACS-enriched and CD8+ and CD4+ T cells negatively isolated. The chain has TRBV14 and TRBJ2-4; D perhaps matches TRBD2 (7 bases). Sequenced input: CD4+ T cells from PBMCs. The sequence was collected from a human donor with Susac syndrome. CDR3 bases: TGTGCCAGCAGCCCCCTAGGGGGGGGGAACATTCAGTACTTC. Translating it yields CASSPLGGGNIQYF.